Below are 21 T cell receptor beta chains sequenced from a single sample in a study of OX40 agonist ivuxolimab in advanced cancers. Library generation was performed with the immunoSEQ multiplex PCR assay. Sourced from immuneACCESS, this table was stored by TCRdb with only in-frame sequences that have V and J called. A share of the clones is absent; for the studies checked, an unresolved V gene accounts for under half, and the remainder has no known explanation. The sample table records approximately 70,000 clones; roughly 86% of these occur just once. The ten largest clonotypes hold 6.5% to 7.5% of the sample. The sequenced sample was CD4+ or CD8+ T cells sorted from blood, obtained in a trial of the OX40 agonist ivuxolimab. The receptor set was obtained from an adult with an advanced solid tumor such as melanoma, head and neck, liver or kidney cancer.

The chain carries TRBV5-1 and TRBJ1-2, with 11 bases aligning to TRBD1. Germline V gene sequence: CDR1 SGHRS, CDR2 YFSETQ. The J segment lost 3 bases and the V segment lost 2 bases, leaving 6 bases of the junction unmatched. This CDR3 contains 16 residues. The CDR3 DNA reads as TGCGCCAGCAGCTTCACCGGGACAGGGGGGGACTATGGCTACACCTTC. Translation gives CASSFTGTGGDYGYTF.

The chain couples TRBV11-1 to TRBJ1-6, with 7 nucleotides matching TRBD1. The CDR3 contains 13 residues. The V and J ends lost 2 bases and 14 bases, in that order; junction bases with no gene match: 6. In germline, CDR1 is SGHAT, CDR2 FQDESV (reference sequence). The CDR3 reads CASSLPDRPTLHF. In DNA form, the CDR3 reads TGTGCCAGCAGCTTACCGGACAGGCCAACCCTCCACTTT.

The genes are TRBV19 and TRBJ1-3, with D uncertain. The CDR3 extends over 13 amino acids. Trimming left V 11 bases short and J 0 bases short, with 11 bases between. CDR1 LNHDA and CDR2 SQIVND come from the germline V gene (reference sequence). The chain's CDR3 is CAVAINSGNTIYF. In nucleotides, the CDR3 is TGTGCCGTAGCCATTAACTCTGGAAACACCATATATTTT.

The CDR3 DNA is TGTGCCAGCAGTTATACAAGTAGCACAGATACGCAGTATTTT. Translated: CASSYTSSTDTQYF. The rearrangement joins TRBV2 to TRBJ2-3; D remains unclear. Trimming cost V 5 bases and J 0 bases, with 9 bases left between them. This CDR3 is built from 14 residues. The germline V gene has CDR1 SNHLY and CDR2 FYNNEI.

The rearrangement links TRBV6-6 to TRBJ2-1; 11 nucleotides align to TRBD1. Germline V gene data show CDR1 as MNHNY and CDR2 as SVGAGI (reference sequence). With 5 bases clipped from V and 8 bases from J, the junction kept 8 bases outside the gene matches. The length of the CDR3 is 15 residues. CDR3 sequence reads: CASSQGTGGRDEQFF. As DNA, the CDR3 is TGTGCCAGCAGTCAGGGGACAGGGGGTAGGGATGAGCAGTTCTTC.

The gene calls are TRBV7-3 and TRBJ2-1; 13 nucleotides agree with TRBD2. V lost 3 bases and J lost 4; bases outside the gene matches: 0. The CDR3 extends over 15 amino acids. The germline gives CDR1 SGHTA, CDR2 FQGTGA. The CDR3: CASSLGLAGYNEQFF. The CDR3, as DNA: TGTGCCAGCAGCTTGGGACTAGCGGGGTACAATGAGCAGTTCTTC.

This sequence joins TRBV10-3 and TRBJ2-6; D gene ambiguous. The CDR3 spans 15 residues. The germline V gene encodes CDR1 ENHRY and CDR2 SYGVKD. The V gene lost 6 bases and the J gene lost 0 bases, with 9 bases spanning the gap. As DNA, the CDR3 is TGTGCCATCAGGGCGACACTCTCTGGGGCCAACGTCCTGACTTTC. This encodes CAIRATLSGANVLTF.

The CDR3 coding sequence is TGCAGCGTTGAAGACCCGAGAGGGGCAGATACGCAGTATTTT. Encoded protein: CSVEDPRGADTQYF. This chain uses TRBV29-1 with TRBJ2-3; the D gene could be TRBD1 or TRBD2 (5 bases each). Germline V lookup: CDR1 SQVTM, CDR2 ANQGSEA. V was pared by 0 bases and J by 4 bases, with 11 bases between. This CDR3 spans 14 amino acids.

The V gene is TRBV7-6, the J gene TRBJ1-2, with D hard to call. The germline V and J ends were trimmed by 4 bases and 4 bases, with 10 bases remaining between them. The CDR3 runs 13 residues. Germline CDR1 and CDR2: SGHVS and FNYEAQ. Here the CDR3 reads CASSSTPSYGYTF. The DNA for the CDR3 is TGTGCCAGCAGCTCGACTCCTTCCTATGGCTACACCTTC.

V and J are TRBV6-6 and TRBJ2-7; 10 positions match TRBD1. V lost 5 bases, J lost 7 bases, and 11 bases stayed unmatched. From germline, CDR1 is MNHNY and CDR2 SVGAGI (reference sequence). This CDR3 has 15 residues. CDR3 residues: CASSPPPGQGNEQYF. In DNA form, the CDR3 reads TGTGCCAGCAGTCCGCCGCCGGGACAGGGGAATGAGCAGTACTTC.

This clone was detected once. The chain uses TRBV5-8 and TRBJ1-5, with D uncertain. The CDR3 length is 17 residues. Germline loops: CDR1 SGHTS, CDR2 YDEGEE. Trimming stripped 2 bases from V and 0 bases from J, with 15 bases between. CDR3 DNA: TGTGCCAGCAGCTTTTTTTCCTCATTCCATAGCAATCAGCCCCAGCATTTT. It codes for CASSFFSSFHSNQPQHF.

This chain uses TRBV7-3 with TRBJ2-1; 12 bases fit TRBD2. Germline V gene lookup returns CDR1 SGHTA and CDR2 FQGTGA. The CDR3 contains 16 residues. V was clipped by 4 bases and J by 6 bases; unmatched bases: 7. CDR3 loop: CASSSWASGRGNEQFF. The CDR3 coding sequence is TGTGCCAGCAGCTCGTGGGCTAGCGGGAGGGGCAATGAGCAGTTCTTC.

The chain is built from TRBV27 and TRBJ1-5; D remains ambiguous. CDR1 is MNHEY, CDR2 SMNVEV, per germline (reference sequence). V was trimmed by 5 bases and J by 1 base, leaving 9 bases between them. The CDR3 totals 14 residues. Here the CDR3 reads CASSPGVSNQPQHF. CDR3 in DNA: TGTGCCAGCAGTCCCGGGGTGAGCAATCAGCCCCAGCATTTT.

The rearrangement joins TRBV5-1 to TRBJ2-1; 10 bases agree with TRBD2. This CDR3 has 13 residues. From germline, CDR1 is SGHRS and CDR2 YFSETQ. V lost 6 bases and J lost 4; bases outside the gene matches: 1. CDR3 loop: CASTAGGYNEQFF. For the CDR3, the DNA is TGCGCCAGCACAGCGGGAGGGTACAATGAGCAGTTCTTC.

This clone is a singleton in its sample. The rearrangement links TRBV30 to TRBJ1-3; D unresolved. Trimming took 5 bases from V and 4 from J, leaving 12 bases between them. The CDR3 is 13 residues long. CDR1 and CDR2 from the germline V gene are GTSNPN and SVGIG (reference sequence). As DNA, the CDR3 is TGTGCCTGGGACGTAAACTTAGGAAACACCATATATTTT. Translating it yields CAWDVNLGNTIYF.

CDR3 nucleotide sequence: TGTGCCAGTAGTAACAGGGGGGGCTACTATAGCAATCAGCCCCAGCATTTT. Amino acid sequence: CASSNRGGYYSNQPQHF. The rearrangement uses TRBV19 and TRBJ1-5, with TRBD1 matching 8 bases. This CDR3 is 17 amino acids long. Germline lookup yields CDR1 LNHDA and CDR2 SQIVND (reference sequence). J was trimmed by 0 bases and V by 4 bases; bases with no gene match: 8. The full variable domain, its missing parts supplied by reference TRBV19 and TRBJ1-5, is DGGITQSPKYLFRKEGQNVTLSCEQNLNHDAMYWYRQDPGQGLRLIYYSQIVNDFQKGDIAEGYSVSREKKESFPLTVTSAQKNPTAFYLCASSNRGGYYSNQPQHFGDGTRLSIL.

The V call is TRBV6-5, the J call TRBJ2-5, with D possibly matching TRBD2 (6 bases). Between the trimmed V and J ends, which lost 0 bases and 4 bases, there was a span of 15 bases. The germline V gene has CDR1 MNHEY and CDR2 SVGAGI. The CDR3 spans 16 residues. CDR3 sequence: CASSYSAPRRGETQYF. In DNA form, the CDR3 reads TGTGCCAGCAGTTACTCTGCCCCCAGGCGGGGAGAGACCCAGTACTTC.

This chain connects TRBV6-1 to TRBJ1-5; D gene uncertain. Trimming cost V 4 bases and J 2 bases, with 15 bases left between them. The CDR3 has 16 residues. Germline V gene data show CDR1 as MNHNS and CDR2 as SASEGT. The CDR3 sequence: CASSVMGGKGNQPQHF. CDR3 DNA: TGTGCCAGCAGTGTTATGGGAGGGAAAGGCAATCAGCCCCAGCATTTT.

This clone was counted a few times. The chain couples TRBV18 to TRBJ1-6; D remains ambiguous. The CDR3 consists of 13 residues. CDR1 KGHSH and CDR2 LQKENI come from the germline V gene. V was clipped by 1 base and J by 6 bases, with 4 bases between them. The CDR3 region is CASSPQGNSPLHF. In nucleotides, the CDR3 is TGTGCCAGCTCACCACAGGGTAATTCACCCCTCCACTTT.

The rearrangement joins TRBV7-2 to TRBJ1-1; D remains unclear. The germline V and J ends were trimmed by 3 bases and 1 base, with 12 bases remaining between them. CDR1 is SGHTA, CDR2 FQGNSA, per germline. The CDR3 length is 15 residues. CDR3: CASSFAGAGNTEAFF. The CDR3 coding sequence is TGTGCCAGCAGCTTCGCGGGCGCGGGGAACACTGAAGCTTTCTTT.

V is TRBV7-9 and J is TRBJ1-1, with 7 bases that match TRBD1. J lost 1 base, V lost 5 bases, and 4 bases had no gene match. The germline V gene encodes CDR1 SEHNR and CDR2 FQNEAQ (reference sequence). This CDR3 is built from 14 residues. CDR3 bases: TGTGCCAGCAGCCCGGGACAGAAGAACACTGAAGCTTTCTTT. It codes for CASSPGQKNTEAFF.